These T cell receptor beta chains were read from a single sample in a study of T cell repertoires in cytomegalovirus infection. TCRdb reprocessed the reads via MiXCR and lists one record per CDR3 protein. The sample yields around 120,000 distinct CDR3 sequences, about 10% seen once. Material: PBMCs. These receptors all come from a human donor in good health (CMV status not recorded). Some clones in this sample may be carry-over from other donors' samples. The CDR3 runs from the conserved cysteine through the conserved F or W. D genes are given only for firm matches. Clone size is shown for a subset of rows, as once, few, many or a class of expanded clone.

J: TRBJ1-6; V: TRBV15; size: .; D: .; CDR3: CATSSIGQSSYNSPLHF; DNA: TGTGCCACCAGCAGTATAGGACAGAGCTCCTATAATTCACCCCTCCACTTT
J: TRBJ2-1; V: TRBV20-1; size: few; D: TRBD1; CDR3: CSARTGQIHNEQFF; DNA: TGCAGTGCTAGAACGGGACAGATTCACAATGAGCAGTTCTTC
J: TRBJ2-6; V: TRBV14; size: few; D: .; CDR3: CASSLRRHLQNGANVLTF; DNA: TGTGCCAGCAGCCTCCGCCGCCATCTCCAGAATGGGGCCAACGTCCTGACTTTC
J: TRBJ2-1; V: TRBV19; size: many; D: .; CDR3: CASSTGLWANEQFF; DNA: TGTGCCAGTAGTACGGGACTTTGGGCAAATGAGCAGTTCTTC
J: TRBJ2-1; V: TRBV29-1; size: .; D: .; CDR3: CSATPRLAPSYNEQFF; DNA: TGCAGCGCCACTCCCCGGTTAGCTCCCTCCTACAATGAGCAGTTCTTC
J: TRBJ1-1; V: TRBV7-3; size: many; D: .; CDR3: CASSSASPGKNTEAFF; DNA: TGTGCCAGCAGCTCCGCCTCTCCAGGGAAAAACACTGAAGCTTTCTTT
J: TRBJ2-3; V: TRBV4-1; size: many; D: .; CDR3: CASSQVAGTPLTQYF; DNA: TGCGCCAGCAGCCAAGTTGCGGGGACGCCCTTGACGCAGTATTTT
J: TRBJ2-3; V: TRBV29-1; size: .; D: .; CDR3: CSVAAGSTDTQYF; DNA: TGCAGCGTTGCGGCAGGGAGCACAGATACGCAGTATTTT
J: TRBJ1-2; V: TRBV6-1; size: many; D: .; CDR3: CASSEGQATNYGYTF; DNA: TGTGCCAGCAGTGAAGGGCAGGCGACTAACTATGGCTACACCTTC
J: TRBJ2-2; V: TRBV29-1; size: .; D: .; CDR3: CSVDGSNTGELFF; DNA: TGCAGCGTTGACGGGTCCAACACCGGGGAGCTGTTTTTT
J: TRBJ2-3; V: TRBV12-3/TRBV12-4; size: many; D: .; CDR3: CASSLRQGSPDTQYF; DNA: TGTGCCAGCAGTTTACGGCAGGGGAGCCCAGATACGCAGTATTTT
J: TRBJ2-1; V: TRBV6-2/TRBV6-3; size: .; D: .; CDR3: CASTPLRQVPNAQFF; DNA: TGTGCCAGCACCCCCCTTCGGCAGGTGCCCAATGCGCAGTTCTTC
J: TRBJ2-1; V: TRBV5-4; size: few; D: .; CDR3: CASYGPEAYNEQFF; DNA: TGTGCCAGCTATGGTCCCGAGGCCTACAATGAGCAGTTCTTC
J: TRBJ1-2; V: TRBV7-2; size: many; D: TRBD1; CDR3: CASSPTGDYGYTF; DNA: TGTGCCAGCAGCCCGACAGGGGACTATGGCTACACCTTC
J: TRBJ1-5; V: TRBV28; size: many; D: .; CDR3: CASSLIPWGTGNQPQHF; DNA: TGTGCCAGCAGTTTAATTCCCTGGGGCACCGGCAATCAGCCCCAGCATTTT
J: TRBJ2-7; V: TRBV2; size: many; D: TRBD2; CDR3: CASSETGTRYEQYF; DNA: TGTGCCAGCAGTGAAACCGGGACTAGGTACGAGCAGTACTTC
J: TRBJ2-5; V: TRBV10-3; size: many; D: .; CDR3: CAISESGYGGQETQYF; DNA: TGTGCCATCAGTGAGTCGGGGTATGGGGGCCAAGAGACCCAGTACTTC
J: TRBJ1-1; V: TRBV10-3; size: .; D: TRBD1; CDR3: CAISSNRGLENTEAFF; DNA: TGTGCCATCAGCTCGAACAGGGGCCTTGAGAACACTGAAGCTTTCTTT
J: TRBJ1-1; V: TRBV4-1; size: many; D: .; CDR3: CASSQSDLNTEAFF; DNA: TGCGCCAGCAGCCAATCGGACTTGAACACTGAAGCTTTCTTT
J: TRBJ2-7; V: TRBV20-1; size: .; D: TRBD1; CDR3: CSARGQGANEQYF; DNA: TGCAGTGCTAGAGGGCAGGGGGCCAACGAGCAGTACTTC
J: TRBJ2-3; V: TRBV28; size: many; D: .; CDR3: CASSLAAGATDTQYF; DNA: TGTGCCAGCAGTTTAGCGGCGGGGGCCACAGATACGCAGTATTTT
J: TRBJ2-2; V: TRBV5-1; size: few; D: TRBD1; CDR3: CASSLGTGPGTGELFF; DNA: TGCGCCAGCAGCTTGGGGACAGGGCCGGGCACCGGGGAGCTGTTTTTT
J: TRBJ1-1; V: TRBV27; size: few; D: .; CDR3: CASSLIGGYSLNTEAFF; DNA: TGTGCCAGCAGTTTAATAGGGGGGTACAGTTTGAACACTGAAGCTTTCTTT
J: TRBJ1-5; V: TRBV7-2; size: many; D: TRBD1; CDR3: CASSSYRGSNNQPQHF; DNA: TGTGCCAGCAGCTCCTACAGGGGATCGAACAATCAGCCCCAGCATTTT
J: TRBJ1-1; V: TRBV12-3/TRBV12-4; size: many; D: TRBD1; CDR3: CASSLRTGGPNTEAFF; DNA: TGTGCCAGCAGTTTGAGGACAGGTGGACCGAACACTGAAGCTTTCTTT
J: TRBJ1-4; V: TRBV20-1; size: .; D: .; CDR3: CSVQPEKLFF; DNA: TGCAGTGTACAGCCCGAAAAACTGTTTTTT
J: TRBJ1-4; V: TRBV2; size: .; D: .; CDR3: CASSVREKLFF; DNA: TGTGCCAGCAGTGTTCGTGAAAAACTGTTTTTT
J: TRBJ2-7; V: TRBV28; size: many; D: .; CDR3: CASSASYEQYF; DNA: TGTGCCAGCAGTGCAAGCTACGAGCAGTACTTC
J: TRBJ2-3; V: TRBV4-1; size: many; D: TRBD2; CDR3: CASSQAVRGTSGGPDTQYF; DNA: TGCGCCAGCAGCCAAGCGGTTAGGGGTACTAGCGGGGGACCAGATACGCAGTATTTT
J: TRBJ2-7; V: TRBV20-1; size: .; D: TRBD1; CDR3: CSAVKPGQVIPYEQYF; DNA: TGCAGTGCTGTTAAGCCGGGACAGGTGATACCTTACGAGCAGTACTTC
J: TRBJ1-5; V: TRBV28; size: many; D: TRBD1; CDR3: CASSLRGRFQPQHF; DNA: TGTGCCAGCAGTTTAAGGGGGCGCTTCCAGCCCCAGCATTTT
J: TRBJ2-3; V: TRBV2; size: many; D: TRBD2; CDR3: CASSMGLAGTTDTQYF; DNA: TGTGCCAGCAGTATGGGACTAGCGGGGACCACAGATACGCAGTATTTT
J: TRBJ1-1; V: TRBV28; size: many; D: TRBD1; CDR3: CASSFGQGWTEAFF; DNA: TGTGCCAGCAGTTTCGGACAGGGTTGGACTGAAGCTTTCTTT
J: TRBJ1-3; V: TRBV7-2; size: many; D: .; CDR3: CASSLVARLVPSGNTIYF; DNA: TGTGCCAGCAGCTTAGTTGCGCGGCTGGTGCCCTCTGGAAACACCATATATTTT
J: TRBJ2-2; V: TRBV2; size: many; D: .; CDR3: CASRISGDTGELFF; DNA: TGTGCCAGCAGAATTTCGGGAGACACCGGGGAGCTGTTTTTT
J: TRBJ2-7; V: TRBV20-1; size: many; D: TRBD2; CDR3: CSARDYRGDSYEQYF; DNA: TGCAGTGCTAGAGATTACCGGGGGGACTCCTACGAGCAGTACTTC
J: TRBJ2-1; V: TRBV5-4; size: few; D: TRBD2; CDR3: CASSLGPGASGVVEQFF; DNA: TGTGCCAGCAGCTTGGGCCCAGGGGCTAGCGGGGTAGTTGAGCAGTTCTTC
J: TRBJ2-1; V: TRBV4-2; size: .; D: TRBD2; CDR3: CASSQAAPRGGDEQFF; DNA: TGTGCCAGCAGCCAAGCCGCACCGCGGGGGGGCGATGAGCAGTTCTTC
J: TRBJ1-5; V: TRBV27; size: many; D: .; CDR3: CASSLSPSEIAGNQPQHF; DNA: TGTGCCAGCAGTTTATCTCCCTCCGAAATCGCGGGCAATCAGCCCCAGCATTTT
J: TRBJ1-1; V: TRBV7-2; size: many; D: TRBD1; CDR3: CASSPHGTGMNTEAFF; DNA: TGTGCCAGCAGCCCCCACGGGACAGGCATGAACACTGAAGCTTTCTTT
J: TRBJ2-3; V: TRBV7-2; size: many; D: .; CDR3: CASSPTGADTQYF; DNA: TGTGCCAGCAGCCCCACGGGGGCAGATACGCAGTATTTT
J: TRBJ2-2; V: TRBV29-1; size: .; D: .; CDR3: CSAEGTSNTGELFF; DNA: TGCAGCGCCGAGGGTACCTCGAACACCGGGGAGCTGTTTTTT
J: TRBJ2-4; V: TRBV20-1; size: few; D: .; CDR3: CSAVDAPWGNIQYF; DNA: TGCAGTGCAGTTGACGCGCCCTGGGGAAACATTCAGTACTTC
J: TRBJ2-1; V: TRBV20-1; size: .; D: .; CDR3: CSADRLTSNEQFF; DNA: TGCAGTGCGGACCGGTTGACTAGCAATGAGCAGTTCTTC
J: TRBJ1-1; V: TRBV12-3/TRBV12-4; size: .; D: .; CDR3: CASSFASIEAFF; DNA: TGTGCCAGCAGTTTCGCGAGTATTGAAGCTTTCTTT
J: TRBJ2-7; V: TRBV11-2; size: .; D: TRBD2; CDR3: CASSPRTSGGYYEQYF; DNA: TGTGCCAGCAGCCCCAGGACTAGCGGGGGCTACTACGAGCAGTACTTC
J: TRBJ1-1; V: TRBV12-3/TRBV12-4; size: few; D: .; CDR3: CASSFSGDWGEAFF; DNA: TGTGCCAGCAGTTTCTCCGGGGACTGGGGTGAAGCTTTCTTT
J: TRBJ1-3; V: TRBV2; size: many; D: .; CDR3: CASSGGVGNTIYF; DNA: TGTGCCAGCAGTGGGGGGGTTGGAAACACCATATATTTT
J: TRBJ2-5; V: TRBV15; size: few; D: TRBD2; CDR3: CATKGLAGTETQYF; DNA: TGTGCCACCAAGGGACTAGCGGGGACGGAGACCCAGTACTTC
J: TRBJ2-7; V: TRBV20-1; size: many; D: TRBD1; CDR3: CSANSPRQGSYEQYF; DNA: TGCAGTGCTAATTCTCCGAGACAGGGGTCCTACGAGCAGTACTTC
J: TRBJ1-6; V: TRBV7-2; size: many; D: .; CDR3: CASSPRHPRTVLNSPLHF; DNA: TGTGCCAGCAGCCCCCGACACCCCCGGACAGTCCTTAATTCACCCCTCCACTTT
J: TRBJ2-1; V: TRBV6-6; size: many; D: .; CDR3: CASSYSTTYNEQFF; DNA: TGTGCCAGCAGTTACTCGACAACCTACAATGAGCAGTTCTTC
J: TRBJ1-1; V: TRBV2; size: .; D: .; CDR3: CASKPAGGNTEAFF; DNA: TGTGCCAGCAAGCCGGCGGGAGGGAACACTGAAGCTTTCTTT